The next 4 T cell receptor beta chains were all read from a single sample in a study of kidney transplant recipient with SARS-CoV-2 infection. TCRdb ran MiXCR on the reads and lists one entry per CDR3 protein. The sample includes 250,000 or so distinct CDR3 sequences, around 28% of them seen just once. This material consisted of a blood sample, taken at baseline and on day 111 from a kidney transplant recipient. The receptor source for this set is a male patient in his 30s who had COVID-19 and was a kidney transplant recipient. Among the T cells, some may be from the graft donor.

Many counts were recorded for this clonotype. The chain carries TRBV5-1 and TRBJ2-1, with 10 bases matching TRBD2. Trimming at V came to 4 bases and at J to 3 bases, leaving 4 bases not matched to a gene. CDR3 length equals 15 residues. Germline V gives CDR1 SGHRS, CDR2 YFSETQ. Here the CDR3 reads CASSGGTSVYNEQFF. The CDR3 DNA is TGCGCCAGCAGCGGCGGGACTAGCGTCTACAATGAGCAGTTCTTC.

Worth noting for this clonotype: With a much larger clone just one base away, this may be a read error. The DNA for the CDR3 is TGCAGCGTTCCACGGGACTACCAAGGGACCCAGTACTTC. Translated: CSVPRDYQGTQYF. The chain is built from TRBV29-1 and TRBJ2-5; 7 bases map to TRBD2. The CDR3 extends over 13 amino acids. CDR1 and CDR2 from the germline V gene are SQVTM and ANQGSEA.

There are many counts of this clonotype. This chain uses TRBV15 with TRBJ2-3, with TRBD2 matching 8 bases. Trimming at V came to 1 base and at J to 5 bases, leaving 14 bases not matched to a gene. This CDR3 spans 18 amino acids. The germline CDR1 and CDR2 sequences are LNHNV and YYDKDF (reference sequence). The CDR3 nucleotides read TGTGCCACCAGCAGAGGACCCCCCCAGACTAGCGAGGGAGATACGCAGTATTTT. It specifies CATSRGPPQTSEGDTQYF. The complete variable domain, with remaining parts taken from reference TRBV15 and TRBJ2-3, reads DAMVIQNPRYQVTQFGKPVTLSCSQTLNHNVMYWYQQKSSQAPKLLFHYYDKDFNNEADTPDNFQSRRPNTSFCFLDIRSPGLGDTAMYLCATSRGPPQTSEGDTQYFGPGTRLTVL.

This clonotype was seen repeatedly, ten times or more. The CDR3 spells CASSFQQGAGGNTIYF. CDR3 bases: TGTGCCAGCAGCTTTCAACAGGGGGCCGGGGGAAACACCATATATTTT. V is TRBV7-9 and J is TRBJ1-3; the match to TRBD1 covers 9 bases. Germline CDR1 reads SEHNR; CDR2 reads FQNEAQ (reference sequence). V lost 3 bases to trimming and J lost 4 bases; unmatched junction nucleotides: 7. The CDR3 consists of 16 residues.